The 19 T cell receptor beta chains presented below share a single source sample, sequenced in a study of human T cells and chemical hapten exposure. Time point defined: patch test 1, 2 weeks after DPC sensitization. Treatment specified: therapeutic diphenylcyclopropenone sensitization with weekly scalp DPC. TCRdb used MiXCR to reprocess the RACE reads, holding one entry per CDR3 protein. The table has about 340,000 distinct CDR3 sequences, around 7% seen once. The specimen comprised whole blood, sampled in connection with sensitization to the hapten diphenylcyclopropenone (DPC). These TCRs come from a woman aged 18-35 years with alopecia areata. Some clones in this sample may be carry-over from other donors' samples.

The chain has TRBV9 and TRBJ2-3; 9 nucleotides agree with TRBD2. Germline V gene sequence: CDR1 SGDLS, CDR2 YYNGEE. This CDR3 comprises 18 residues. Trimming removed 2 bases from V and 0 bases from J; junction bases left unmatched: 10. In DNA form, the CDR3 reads TGTGCCAGCAGCGTTGGAGCGGGGGGTACAACTAGCACAGATACGCAGTATTTT. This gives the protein CASSVGAGGTTSTDTQYF.

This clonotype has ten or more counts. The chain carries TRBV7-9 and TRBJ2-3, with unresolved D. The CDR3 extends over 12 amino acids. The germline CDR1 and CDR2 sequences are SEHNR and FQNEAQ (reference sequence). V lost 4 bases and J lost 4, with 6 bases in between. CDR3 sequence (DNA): TGTGCCAGCAGCTCAGATTCAGATACGCAGTATTTT. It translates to CASSSDSDTQYF.

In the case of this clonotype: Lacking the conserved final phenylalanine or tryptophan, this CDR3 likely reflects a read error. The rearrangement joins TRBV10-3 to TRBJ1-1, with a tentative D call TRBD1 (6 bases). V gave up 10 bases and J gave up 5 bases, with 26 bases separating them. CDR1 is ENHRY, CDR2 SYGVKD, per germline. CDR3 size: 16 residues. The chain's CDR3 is CATTRDIHTRGTEAFL. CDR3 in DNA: TGTGCCACCACACGGGACATCCACACTAGGGGGACTGAAGCTTTCCTT.

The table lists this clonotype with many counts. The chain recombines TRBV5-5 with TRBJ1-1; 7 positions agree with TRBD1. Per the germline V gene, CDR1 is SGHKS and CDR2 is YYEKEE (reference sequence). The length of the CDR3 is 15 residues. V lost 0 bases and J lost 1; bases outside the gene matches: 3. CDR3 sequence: CASSLATGKNTEAFF. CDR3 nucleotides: TGTGCCAGCAGCTTGGCGACAGGGAAGAACACTGAAGCTTTCTTT.

Here the CDR3 reads CASSYGYSYEQFF. The CDR3 DNA is TGTGCCAGCAGTTATGGGTATTCGTATGAGCAGTTCTTC. The chain employs TRBV27 and TRBJ2-1; D unresolved. The CDR3 is made up of 13 amino acids. Looked up from germline, CDR1 is MNHEY and CDR2 is SMNVEV (reference sequence). The ends were cut back, 4 bases at V and 8 bases at J, with 12 bases in the middle.

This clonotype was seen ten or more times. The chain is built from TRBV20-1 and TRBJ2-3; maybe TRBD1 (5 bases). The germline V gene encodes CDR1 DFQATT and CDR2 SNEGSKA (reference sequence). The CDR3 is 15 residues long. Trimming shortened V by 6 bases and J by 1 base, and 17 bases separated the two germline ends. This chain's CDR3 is CSAGKSRTRTDTQYF. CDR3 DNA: TGCAGTGCCGGTAAGAGTCGGACACGCACAGATACGCAGTATTTT.

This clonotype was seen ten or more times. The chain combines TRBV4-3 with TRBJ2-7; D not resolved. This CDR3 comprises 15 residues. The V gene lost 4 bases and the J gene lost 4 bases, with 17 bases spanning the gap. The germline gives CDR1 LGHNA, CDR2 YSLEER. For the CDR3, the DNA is TGCGCCAGCAGCCCCGTAGTGCTCGGAGTATACGAGCAGTACTTC. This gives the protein CASSPVVLGVYEQYF.

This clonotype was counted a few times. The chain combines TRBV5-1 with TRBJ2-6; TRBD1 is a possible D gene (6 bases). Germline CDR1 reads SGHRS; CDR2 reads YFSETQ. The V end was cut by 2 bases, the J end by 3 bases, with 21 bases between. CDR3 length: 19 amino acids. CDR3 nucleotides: TGCGCCAGCAGCTTCCCAGGAAACATACCAGGGGTTGGGGCCAACGTCCTGACTTTC. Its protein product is CASSFPGNIPGVGANVLTF.

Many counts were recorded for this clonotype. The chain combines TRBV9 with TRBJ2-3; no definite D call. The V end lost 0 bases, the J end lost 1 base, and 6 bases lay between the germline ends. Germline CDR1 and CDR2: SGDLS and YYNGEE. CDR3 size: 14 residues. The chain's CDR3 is CASSVEGRTDTQYF. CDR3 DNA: TGTGCCAGCAGCGTAGAGGGCCGCACAGATACGCAGTATTTT. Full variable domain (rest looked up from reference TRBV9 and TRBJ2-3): DSGVTQTPKHLITATGQRVTLRCSPRSGDLSVYWYQQSLDQGLQFLIQYYNGEERAKGNILERFSAQQFPDLHSELNLSSLELGDSALYFCASSVEGRTDTQYFGPGTRLTVL.

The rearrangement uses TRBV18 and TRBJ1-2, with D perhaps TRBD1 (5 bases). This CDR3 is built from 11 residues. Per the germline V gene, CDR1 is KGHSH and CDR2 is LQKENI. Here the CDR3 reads CALTVFYGYTF. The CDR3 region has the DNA TGTGCTTTGACAGTCTTCTATGGCTACACCTTC. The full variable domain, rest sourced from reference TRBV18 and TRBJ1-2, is NAGVMQNPRHLVRRRGQEARLRCSPMKGHSHVYWYRQLPEEGLKFMVYLQKENIIDESGMPKERFSAEFPKEGPSILRIQQVVRGDSAAYFCALTVFYGYTFGSGTRLTVV.

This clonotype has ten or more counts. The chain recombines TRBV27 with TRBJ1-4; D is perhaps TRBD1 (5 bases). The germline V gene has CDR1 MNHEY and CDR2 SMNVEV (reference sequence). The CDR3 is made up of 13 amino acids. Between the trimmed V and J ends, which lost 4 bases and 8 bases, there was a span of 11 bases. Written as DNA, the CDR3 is TGTGCCAGCAGTTCCAGGGAGCGGGAAAAACTGTTTTTT. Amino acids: CASSSREREKLFF. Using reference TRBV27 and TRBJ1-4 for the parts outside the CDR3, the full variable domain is EAQVTQNPRYLITVTGKKLTVTCSQNMNHEYMSWYRQDPGLGLRQIYYSMNVEVTDKGDVPEGYKVSRKEKRNFPLILESPSPNQTSLYFCASSSREREKLFFGSGTQLSVL.

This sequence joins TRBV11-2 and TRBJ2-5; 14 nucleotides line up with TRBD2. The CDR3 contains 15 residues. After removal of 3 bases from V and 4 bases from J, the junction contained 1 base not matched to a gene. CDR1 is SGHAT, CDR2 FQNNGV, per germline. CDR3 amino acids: CASSFGTSGGETQYF. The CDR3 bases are TGTGCCAGCAGCTTCGGGACTAGCGGGGGAGAGACCCAGTACTTC.

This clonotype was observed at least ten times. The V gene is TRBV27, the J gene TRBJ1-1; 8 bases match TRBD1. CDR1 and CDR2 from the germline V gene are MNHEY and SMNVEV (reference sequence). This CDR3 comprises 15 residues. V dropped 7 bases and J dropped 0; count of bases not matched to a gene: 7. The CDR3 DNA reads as TGTGCCAGCATTAACGGACAGGGATTGAACACTGAAGCTTTCTTT. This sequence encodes CASINGQGLNTEAFF.

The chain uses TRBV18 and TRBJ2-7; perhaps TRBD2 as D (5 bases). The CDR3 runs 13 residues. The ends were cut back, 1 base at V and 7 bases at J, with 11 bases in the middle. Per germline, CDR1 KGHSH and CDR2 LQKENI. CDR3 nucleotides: TGTGCCAGCTCACCACGGGAAGGGAGAGAGCAGTACTTC. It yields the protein CASSPREGREQYF.

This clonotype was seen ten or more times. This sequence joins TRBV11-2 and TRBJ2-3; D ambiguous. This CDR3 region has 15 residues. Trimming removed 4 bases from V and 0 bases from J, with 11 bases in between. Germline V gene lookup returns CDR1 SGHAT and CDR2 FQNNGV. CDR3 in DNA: TGTGCCAGCAGCTCGATCAACCCTAGCACAGATACGCAGTATTTT. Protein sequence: CASSSINPSTDTQYF.

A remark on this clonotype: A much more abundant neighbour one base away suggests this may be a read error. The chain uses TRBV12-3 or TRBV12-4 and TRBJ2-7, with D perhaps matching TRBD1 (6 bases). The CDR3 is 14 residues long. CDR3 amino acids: CACSFRGIPYEQYF. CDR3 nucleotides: TGTGCCTGCAGTTTTAGGGGGATTCCCTACGAGCAGTACTTC.

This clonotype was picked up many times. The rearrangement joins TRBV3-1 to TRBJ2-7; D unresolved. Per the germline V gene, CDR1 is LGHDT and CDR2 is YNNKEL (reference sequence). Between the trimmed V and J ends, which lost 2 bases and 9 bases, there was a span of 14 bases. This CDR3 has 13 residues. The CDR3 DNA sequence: TGTGCCAGCAGCCAAACTCCGGCTGCTGGGCAGTACTTC. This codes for CASSQTPAAGQYF.

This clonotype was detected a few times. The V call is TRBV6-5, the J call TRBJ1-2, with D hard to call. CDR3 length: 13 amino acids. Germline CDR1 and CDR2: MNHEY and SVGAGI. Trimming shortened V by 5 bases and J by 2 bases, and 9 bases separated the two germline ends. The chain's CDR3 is CASSDTSNYGYTF. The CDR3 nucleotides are TGTGCCAGCAGTGATACATCAAACTATGGCTACACCTTC.

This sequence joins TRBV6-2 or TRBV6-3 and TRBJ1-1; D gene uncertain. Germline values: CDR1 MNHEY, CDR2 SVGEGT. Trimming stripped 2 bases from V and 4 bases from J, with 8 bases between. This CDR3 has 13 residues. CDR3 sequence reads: CASSYGLVTEAFF. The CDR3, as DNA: TGTGCCAGCAGTTACGGGTTGGTCACTGAAGCTTTCTTT.